This TCR beta chain emerged from a study of response to subunit inactivated influenza vaccine. Regarding the study as a whole: That few new T cells are recruited by each seasonal influenza vaccination was the authors' suggestion.

This clonotype was picked up a small number of times. Antigen specificity is unknown. TCRdb re-called the RT-PCR reads through MiXCR, storing one row per CDR3 protein. The sample has 450,000 to 550,000 distinct CDR3 sequences, roughly 23% seen once. V was cut by 6 bases and J by 1 base, with 19 bases left in between. CDR3 length: 16 amino acids. Germline CDR1 and CDR2: MNHNS and SASEGT. The TCR originated in a man aged 50 to 60 who received an inactivated influenza vaccine. The sequenced sample was CD4+ T cells sorted from PBMCs, obtained 5 days after vaccination. V usage is TRBV6-1 and J usage is TRBJ2-7, with D perhaps TRBD2 (5 bases). The CDR3 spells CASSSISANPSYEQYF. The CDR3 bases are TGTGCCAGCAGCAGCATTAGCGCAAACCCTTCCTACGAGCAGTACTTC.